Listed here are 17 T cell receptor beta chains from one sample, sequenced in a study of blood T cell repertoires in COVID-19. Clones were sequenced by immunoSEQ multiplex PCR, and TCRdb holds only the in-frame ones, with some missing. Among approximately 130,000 clones listed, 80% to 90% were seen once. Sequencing was performed on PBMCs or T cells enriched from blood (not recorded which). These receptors were collected from a woman aged 45-65 years who had recovered from COVID-19.

This chain links TRBV5-1 with TRBJ2-2; TRBD2 aligns across 7 bases. Looked up from germline, CDR1 is SGHRS and CDR2 is YFSETQ. With 4 bases clipped from V and 6 bases from J, the junction kept 3 bases outside the gene matches. The CDR3 covers 13 residues. The CDR3, as DNA: TGCGCCAGCAGCCCCCGGGAGGCCGGGGAGCTGTTTTTT. It codes for CASSPREAGELFF. Together with reference TRBV5-1 and TRBJ2-2, the CDR3 gives the full variable domain: KAGVTQTPRYLIKTRGQQVTLSCSPISGHRSVSWYQQTPGQGLQFLFEYFSETQRNKGNFPGRFSGRQFSNSRSEMNVSTLELGDSALYLCASSPREAGELFFGEGSRLTVL.

The genes are TRBV19 and TRBJ1-1, with D tentatively TRBD1 (6 bases). CDR1 and CDR2 from the germline V gene are LNHDA and SQIVND (reference sequence). Deletions cut 3 bases from V and 1 base from J, with 15 bases between. CDR3 size: 16 residues. CDR3 residues: CASSINRDARNTEAFF. The CDR3 DNA follows: TGTGCCAGTAGTATCAACAGGGACGCGAGGAACACTGAAGCTTTCTTT.

The V call is TRBV2, the J call TRBJ2-2, with 12 bases fitting TRBD2. V was clipped by 10 bases and J by 5 bases; unmatched bases: 14. Germline assignment: CDR1 SNHLY and CDR2 FYNNEI. There are 17 residues in the CDR3. This CDR3 is CATPAGLAGGRTGELFF. DNA for the CDR3: TGTGCCACCCCGGCCGGTCTAGCGGGGGGGCGAACCGGGGAGCTGTTTTTT.

This chain joins TRBV18 and TRBJ2-1, with 11 bases that match TRBD1. The germline CDR1 and CDR2 sequences are KGHSH and LQKENI. The CDR3 runs to 16 residues. Trimming removed 4 bases from V and 0 bases from J; junction bases left unmatched: 2. The CDR3 DNA follows: TGTGCCAGCTCACACGGGACAGGGGGCTCCTACAATGAGCAGTTCTTC. This translates into CASSHGTGGSYNEQFF.

This clone appeared once. The gene calls are TRBV11-3 and TRBJ2-7, with D maybe TRBD1 (5 bases). Trimming pared 1 base from V and 4 bases from J, leaving 14 bases between. The germline gives CDR1 SGHNT, CDR2 YENEEA. The CDR3 contains 15 residues. In nucleotides, the CDR3 is TGTGCCAGCAGCTTAGGATCAGGGAACCCTTACGAGCAGTACTTC. Amino acids: CASSLGSGNPYEQYF. Complete variable domain (other parts from reference TRBV11-3 and TRBJ2-7): EAGVVQSPRYKIIEKKQPVAFWCNPISGHNTLYWYLQNLGQGPELLIRYENEEAVDDSQLPKDRFSAERLKGVDSTLKIQPAELGDSAVYLCASSLGSGNPYEQYFGPGTRLTVT.

The chain recombines TRBV4-3 with TRBJ2-3; the match to TRBD2 covers 9 bases. Trimming removed 1 base from V and 6 bases from J; junction bases left unmatched: 8. Germline lookup yields CDR1 LGHNA and CDR2 YSLEER. The CDR3 extends over 16 amino acids. CDR3 sequence: CASSQAWRGGSDTQYF. In DNA, the CDR3 is TGCGCCAGCAGCCAAGCGTGGCGGGGGGGTTCGGATACGCAGTATTTT.

This chain connects TRBV11-3 to TRBJ2-1, with D possibly being TRBD2 (7 bases). V was pared by 1 base and J by 2 bases, with 12 bases between. Germline V CDR1 and CDR2: SGHNT, YENEEA. The CDR3 sequence is 16 residues long. The CDR3 spells CASSLGGGAAYNEQFF. DNA for the CDR3: TGTGCCAGCAGCTTAGGTGGGGGGGCGGCCTACAATGAGCAGTTCTTC.

V usage is TRBV5-1 and J usage is TRBJ1-1; D gene ambiguous. Deletions cut 7 bases from V and 1 base from J, with 11 bases between. Germline lookup yields CDR1 SGHRS and CDR2 YFSETQ. The CDR3 covers 13 residues. Here the CDR3 DNA reads TGCGCCAGCGCGGAGGTGAGGAACACTGAAGCTTTCTTT. Its protein product is CASAEVRNTEAFF. Combining the CDR3 with reference TRBV5-1 and TRBJ1-1 gives the whole variable domain KAGVTQTPRYLIKTRGQQVTLSCSPISGHRSVSWYQQTPGQGLQFLFEYFSETQRNKGNFPGRFSGRQFSNSRSEMNVSTLELGDSALYLCASAEVRNTEAFFGQGTRLTVV.

The chain recombines TRBV19 with TRBJ2-2, with D unclear. CDR1 is LNHDA and CDR2 is SQIVND in the germline V gene (reference sequence). V was clipped by 6 bases and J by 6 bases, with 14 bases between them. The CDR3 runs 14 residues. The CDR3 region is CASSLRLFAGELFF. CDR3 nucleotide sequence: TGTGCCAGTAGCCTTCGTTTGTTCGCCGGGGAGCTGTTTTTT.

The J gene is TRBJ2-5, the V gene TRBV7-2, with D perhaps matching TRBD2 (6 bases). Trimming took 0 bases from V and 4 from J, leaving 9 bases between them. The CDR3 contains 14 residues. Germline V CDR1 and CDR2: SGHTA, FQGNSA. The CDR3 DNA follows: TGTGCCAGCAGCTTAGCGCGGGGCTCAGAGACCCAGTACTTC. This translates into CASSLARGSETQYF.

This chain links TRBV18 with TRBJ2-2; no reliable D call. The germline V gene encodes CDR1 KGHSH and CDR2 LQKENI. Trimming pared 1 base from V and 3 bases from J, leaving 9 bases between. The length of the CDR3 is 15 residues. CDR3 in DNA: TGTGCCAGCTCACCACTTTCCCAGGACACCGGGGAGCTGTTTTTT. Amino acid sequence: CASSPLSQDTGELFF.

V usage is TRBV7-8 and J usage is TRBJ2-7; D gene uncertain. The CDR3 is 16 amino acids. CDR1 and CDR2 from the germline V gene are SGHVS and FQNEAQ. The germline V and J ends were trimmed by 0 bases and 1 base, with 13 bases remaining between them. The CDR3 coding sequence is TGTGCCAGCAGCTTAGCTTTGGGTACGGGTTCCTACGAGCAGTACTTC. This codes for CASSLALGTGSYEQYF.

V is TRBV30 and J is TRBJ2-3; TRBD1 aligns across 10 bases. The CDR3 is 15 residues long. Unmatched junction bases numbered 4, after V lost 1 base and J lost 3 bases. The germline V gene encodes CDR1 GTSNPN and CDR2 SVGIG (reference sequence). The CDR3 is CAWSAGTGATDTQYF. In DNA form, the CDR3 reads TGTGCCTGGAGTGCTGGGACAGGGGCAACAGATACGCAGTATTTT.

The chain employs TRBV7-9 and TRBJ1-1, with 7 nucleotides matching TRBD1. Germline CDR1 and CDR2: SEHNR and FQNEAQ (reference sequence). With V trimmed by 2 bases and J by 4 bases, 7 bases remained unmatched. This CDR3 is built from 15 residues. The CDR3 reads CASSLSSQGGTEAFF. Written as DNA, the CDR3 is TGTGCCAGCAGCTTATCAAGCCAGGGGGGCACTGAAGCTTTCTTT.

CDR3 residues: CASSPPGGLEQYF. The CDR3 DNA is TGTGCCAGCAGCCCCCCTGGAGGGCTCGAGCAGTACTTC. The V call is TRBV7-9, the J call TRBJ2-7; weak D call: TRBD2 (6 bases). This CDR3 comprises 13 residues. The V gene lost 5 bases and the J gene lost 6 bases, with 14 bases spanning the gap. Germline V lookup: CDR1 SEHNR, CDR2 FQNEAQ (reference sequence).

V usage is TRBV18 and J usage is TRBJ2-7, with D possibly TRBD1 on 6 matching bases. The ends were cut back, 3 bases at V and 7 bases at J, with 10 bases in the middle. The CDR3 is 12 residues long. Germline V CDR1 and CDR2: KGHSH, LQKENI. CDR3 in DNA: TGTGCCAGCTCACCCTTACAGGGAGAGCAGTACTTC. It is translated as CASSPLQGEQYF.

This clone was detected once. V gene TRBV5-1 combines with J gene TRBJ2-1, with a weak D call TRBD1 (5 bases). Germline CDR1 SGHRS, CDR2 YFSETQ. The CDR3 is 16 residues long. V lost 3 bases, J lost 5 bases, and 18 bases lay in between. CDR3 amino acids: CASSSEQVLQNNEQFF. The DNA for the CDR3 is TGCGCCAGCAGCTCTGAACAGGTCCTCCAGAACAATGAGCAGTTCTTC.